Shown below are 23 T cell receptor beta chains from a single sample sequenced in a study of Graves' ophthalmopathy and Graves' hyperthyroidism. As the template, RNA transcripts were used to amplify TCR beta CDR3 regions. In the first round, RT-PCR was carried out with HTBI primers, and a multiplex PCR formed the second round. One entry per CDR3 protein, called by TCRdb with MiXCR from the multiplex PCR reads. There are a few hundred thousand distinct CDR3 sequences in the sample; less than 45% occur only once, and about 4% lies in the top ten. The sequenced sample was peripheral blood or thyroid tissue (not recorded which). The receptors originated from an adult man with Graves' hyperthyroidism.

This clonotype was recorded at least ten times. The rearrangement links TRBV7-9 to TRBJ1-1; D is ambiguous. The V end was cut by 1 base, the J end by 5 bases, with 8 bases between. The CDR3 has 13 residues. Germline lookup yields CDR1 SEHNR and CDR2 FQNEAQ (reference sequence). The CDR3 region is CASSLVLDTEAFF. In nucleotides, the CDR3 is TGTGCCAGCAGCTTAGTTCTGGATACTGAAGCTTTCTTT.

This chain links TRBV6-5 with TRBJ1-5; TRBD1 matches 7 bases. V dropped 9 bases and J dropped 7; count of bases not matched to a gene: 9. The CDR3 covers 13 residues. Germline values: CDR1 MNHEY, CDR2 SVGAGI. This chain's CDR3 is CASSIQGRQPQHF. The CDR3 nucleotides are TGTGCCAGTTCAATACAGGGGAGGCAGCCCCAGCATTTT.

In this sample, this clonotype turned up many times. This chain connects TRBV19 to TRBJ2-5, with 11 bases that match TRBD2. V was clipped by 4 bases and J by 2 bases; unmatched bases: 6. Germline CDR1 LNHDA, CDR2 SQIVND (reference sequence). The CDR3 length is 16 residues. CDR3 sequence: CASSTLRTSGQETQYF. CDR3 sequence (DNA): TGTGCCAGTAGTACCTTACGGACTAGCGGGCAAGAGACCCAGTACTTC.

This clonotype was counted at least ten times. This chain links TRBV6-5 with TRBJ1-1, with D perhaps TRBD1 (6 bases). Germline lookup yields CDR1 MNHEY and CDR2 SVGAGI. V lost 10 bases and J lost 6, with 21 bases in between. The CDR3 runs 14 residues. This chain's CDR3 is CAISSTGGLAEAFF. The CDR3 DNA sequence: TGTGCCATCTCGTCCACCGGGGGGCTTGCTGAAGCTTTCTTT.

Note on this clonotype: A junction boundary mismatches the germline segment, possibly from a read error. This rearrangement joins TRBV10-3 to TRBJ2-3; 8 bases map to TRBD1. The CDR3 loop spans 14 amino acids. Germline V lookup: CDR1 ENHRY, CDR2 SYGVKD. The CDR3 sequence is CASSAQGAADTQYF. Here the CDR3 DNA reads TGTGCCAGCAGTGCGCAGGGGGCCGCAGATACGCAGTATTTT.

CDR3 in amino acids: CASSQGTSGGGTDTQYF. Here the CDR3 DNA reads TGCGCCAGCAGCCAAGGGACTAGCGGGGGGGGTACAGATACGCAGTATTTT. V usage is TRBV5-1 and J usage is TRBJ2-3; 16 positions agree with TRBD2. V gave up 4 bases and J gave up 3 bases; unmatched junction bases: 5. Germline CDR1 is SGHRS and CDR2 is YFSETQ. This CDR3 spans 17 amino acids.

The table lists this clonotype with a few counts. The chain has TRBV4-1 and TRBJ1-1; D is uncertain. Germline CDR1 and CDR2: MGHRA and YSYEKL. There are 17 residues in the CDR3. The V and J ends lost 0 bases and 4 bases respectively, with 18 bases between them. CDR3 sequence: CASSQDFSAYQVTEAFF. CDR3 coding DNA: TGCGCCAGCAGCCAAGATTTTTCCGCCTACCAGGTCACTGAAGCTTTCTTT.

About this clonotype itself: This may arise from a read error, as a much more abundant clone is one base away. V and J are TRBV24-1 and TRBJ2-7, with D unclear. V lost 3 bases to trimming and J lost 2 bases, with 10 bases between them. Per the germline V gene, CDR1 is KGHDR and CDR2 is SFDVKD. This CDR3 comprises 14 residues. The CDR3 coding sequence is TGTGCCACCAGTGATCCCCAGGTACCCTACGAGCAGTACTTC. Its protein product is CATSDPQVPYEQYF.

The chain has TRBV2 and TRBJ1-1, with TRBD1 matching 7 bases. Germline assignment: CDR1 SNHLY and CDR2 FYNNEI. This CDR3 is built from 15 residues. The trim removed 7 bases at V and 4 bases at J, leaving 12 bases unmatched. The CDR3 reads CASNGGGGLGTEAFF. CDR3 bases: TGTGCCAGCAACGGAGGAGGGGGCCTAGGCACTGAAGCTTTCTTT.

The chain links TRBV12-3 or TRBV12-4 to TRBJ2-7, with 9 bases aligning to TRBD2. Germline trimming cut 2 bases from V and 3 bases from J; bases unmatched to any gene: 5. The CDR3 has 15 residues. The CDR3 loop reads CASSLRAGGRYEQYF. CDR3 sequence (DNA): TGTGCCAGCAGTTTAAGAGCGGGGGGTCGCTACGAGCAGTACTTC.

In regard to this clonotype: A read error is possible here, since a much larger clone lies one base away. The V call is TRBV19, the J call TRBJ2-5, with D maybe TRBD2 (6 bases). The CDR3 sequence is 15 residues long. Germline CDR1 reads LNHDA; CDR2 reads SQIVND (reference sequence). CDR3 DNA: TGTGCCAGTAGTGAACGGGACTTTTGGAGAGAGGCCCAGTACTTC. Amino acid sequence: CASSERDFWREAQYF.

This clonotype has ten or more counts. The chain combines TRBV2 with TRBJ1-5; D is ambiguous. Germline V gene data show CDR1 as SNHLY and CDR2 as FYNNEI. The length of the CDR3 is 14 residues. In DNA form, the CDR3 reads TGTGCAAGCCTAGGGAGTAATAGCAATCAGCCCCAGCATTTT. Encoded protein: CASLGSNSNQPQHF.

This clonotype has only a few counts. This chain links TRBV12-5 with TRBJ2-2, with D perhaps TRBD1 (5 bases). This CDR3 comprises 15 residues. Trimming took 2 bases from V and 0 from J, leaving 7 bases between them. From germline, CDR1 is LGHNT and CDR2 FRNRAP. In DNA, the CDR3 is TGTGCTAGTGGTTTGAGACAGACGAACACCGGGGAGCTGTTTTTT. It yields the protein CASGLRQTNTGELFF.

V usage is TRBV11-1 and J usage is TRBJ2-1, with D maybe TRBD1 (6 bases). Germline V gene data show CDR1 as SGHAT and CDR2 as FQDESV (reference sequence). The CDR3 length is 17 residues. V lost 4 bases to trimming and J lost 0 bases, with 16 bases between them. This CDR3 is CASSSRPTGPSYNEQFF. The CDR3 DNA reads as TGTGCCAGCAGCTCCCGACCGACAGGCCCCTCCTACAATGAGCAGTTCTTC.

Only a few counts were recorded for this clonotype. The chain employs TRBV7-8 and TRBJ2-7, with D perhaps TRBD2 (6 bases). The tail of the sequence fits TRBJ2-1 better, so the J call may be wrong. The CDR3 sequence is 17 residues long. Germline-derived CDR1 and CDR2 are SGHVS and FQNEAQ. CDR3 nucleotides: TGTGCCAGCAGCTTAGGGCGGCGGGGAAGCTCCTACAATGAGCAGTTCTTC. This gives the protein CASSLGRRGSSYNEQFF.

This clonotype was observed a handful of times. This chain connects TRBV7-3 to TRBJ2-3; D perhaps matches TRBD2 (5 bases). CDR1 is SGHTA, CDR2 FQGTGA, per germline. CDR3 length equals 13 residues. V lost 5 bases to trimming and J lost 2 bases, with 8 bases between them. This chain's CDR3 is CASSAGNTDTQYF. CDR3 coding DNA: TGTGCCAGCAGCGCCGGGAACACAGATACGCAGTATTTT.

V gene TRBV7-9 combines with J gene TRBJ1-6; 7 positions match TRBD1. With V trimmed by 5 bases and J by 8 bases, 6 bases remained unmatched. CDR3 size: 14 residues. Germline-derived CDR1 and CDR2 are SEHNR and FQNEAQ (reference sequence). Here the CDR3 reads CASSPGQVYSPLHF. The CDR3 DNA is TGTGCCAGCAGCCCCGGACAGGTTTATTCACCCCTCCACTTT.

This rearrangement joins TRBV2 to TRBJ2-5, with D perhaps being TRBD1 or TRBD2 (5 bases each). This CDR3 comprises 14 residues. Germline V gives CDR1 SNHLY, CDR2 FYNNEI. The CDR3 DNA follows: TGTGCTAGAGGGGTGGGCGGAGCCCAAGAGACCCAGTACTTC. Protein sequence: CARGVGGAQETQYF.

This clonotype has a handful of counts. V and J are TRBV3-1 and TRBJ2-7; tentative D call: TRBD2 (6 bases). The length of the CDR3 is 12 residues. Per the germline V gene, CDR1 is LGHDT and CDR2 is YNNKEL (reference sequence). Trimming stripped 6 bases from V and 3 bases from J, with 9 bases between. CDR3 loop: CASRGGIYEQYF. Written as DNA, the CDR3 is TGTGCCAGCAGGGGGGGTATCTACGAGCAGTACTTC.

Turning to this clonotype: Compared with germline, one end of the junction differs, possibly owing to a read error. The V and J genes are TRBV15 and TRBJ1-2; D uncertain. There are 13 residues in the CDR3. Germline CDR1 LNHNV, CDR2 YYDKDF (reference sequence). CDR3: CAASRDRAQFLTF. The CDR3, as DNA: TGCGCCGCCAGCAGAGATCGGGCACAGTTCCTCACCTTC.

This clonotype was recorded at least ten times. This chain uses TRBV6-6 with TRBJ2-2, with no clear D. This CDR3 is built from 11 residues. CDR1 and CDR2 from the germline V gene are MNHNY and SVGAGI (reference sequence). Trimming removed 6 bases at V and 7 bases at J, with 6 bases between. In DNA form, the CDR3 reads TGTGCCAGCAGGTGGGGCGGGGAGCTGTTTTTT. It is translated as CASRWGGELFF.

In regard to this clonotype: The CDR3 does not end in the conserved phenylalanine or tryptophan, so this is likely a read error. The V and J genes are TRBV5-1 and TRBJ1-1; a possible D gene is TRBD1 (5 bases). There are 14 residues in the CDR3. With 7 bases removed from V and 4 bases from J, the gap between germline ends came to 17 bases. CDR1 SGHRS and CDR2 YFSETQ come from the germline V gene. The CDR3 region has the DNA TGCGCCAGCCTTAAGGAAATAGGGGCCACTGAAGCTTTCCTT. Its translation is CASLKEIGATEAFL.

The CDR3: CASSPGFAFYEQYF. The CDR3 bases are TGTGCCAGCTCACCAGGGTTCGCGTTCTACGAGCAGTACTTC. J is TRBJ2-7 and V is TRBV7-9; a possible D gene is TRBD1 (5 bases). Looked up from germline, CDR1 is SEHNR and CDR2 is FQNEAQ (reference sequence). CDR3 size: 14 residues. Trimming cost V 8 bases and J 3 bases, with 17 bases left between them. Variable domain in full (rest from reference TRBV7-9 and TRBJ2-7): DTGVSQNPRHKITKRGQNVTFRCDPISEHNRLYWYRQTLGQGPEFLTYFQNEAQLEKSRLLSDRFSAERPKGSFSTLEIQRTEQGDSAMYLCASSPGFAFYEQYFGPGTRLTVT.